Listed below are T cell receptor beta chains from one sample, sequenced in a study of CXCR3-negative and CXCR3-positive naive CD8 T cells. Reanalyzing the 5' RACE reads, TCRdb keeps one entry per CDR3 protein, without DNA. This repertoire includes 8,000 or so distinct CDR3 sequences. Sequences were obtained from naive CXCR3- CD8+ T cells from blood. Receptors originate from a human donor in good health. Some clones in this sample may be carry-over from other donors' samples. The CDR3 runs from the conserved cysteine through the conserved F or W. Clone size, where shown, is once, few, many, or a class for clones that have expanded.

J: TRBJ1-1
size: medium-sized
V: TRBV29-1
CDR3: CSVGAGLATEAFF

J: TRBJ1-3
size: -
V: TRBV29-1
CDR3: CSVDWQGTGNTIYF

J: TRBJ1-2
size: medium-sized
V: TRBV29-1
CDR3: CSVAPGQGAYGYTF

J: TRBJ2-1
size: -
V: TRBV29-1
CDR3: CSVEGGALRGQFF

J: TRBJ2-3
size: medium-sized
V: TRBV7-9
CDR3: CASSLRAGVTDTQYF

J: TRBJ2-5
size: -
V: TRBV29-1
CDR3: CSVVKEGMETQYF

J: TRBJ2-3
size: medium-sized
V: TRBV29-1
CDR3: CSTPGGFNYLGQYF

J: TRBJ1-3
size: medium-sized
V: TRBV4-3
CDR3: CASSQDPDISGNTIYF

J: TRBJ2-5
size: medium-sized
V: TRBV5-5
CDR3: CASSLAGLEVETQYF

J: TRBJ2-7
size: -
V: TRBV29-1
CDR3: CSVALAASYEQYF

J: TRBJ2-1
size: -
V: TRBV5-5
CDR3: CASSLVAHGEQFF

J: TRBJ2-1
size: -
V: TRBV2
CDR3: CARVSLGSSYNEQFF

J: TRBJ2-1
size: medium-sized
V: TRBV7-6
CDR3: CASSLGTSGSDFLDEQFF

J: TRBJ2-7
size: medium-sized
V: TRBV20-1
CDR3: CSARERGTGYEQYF

J: TRBJ2-1
size: -
V: TRBV12-3/TRBV12-4
CDR3: CASSLAGGPHNEQFF

J: TRBJ2-5
size: -
V: TRBV6-5
CDR3: CASSYYSEETQYF

J: TRBJ2-4
size: medium-sized
V: TRBV10-3
CDR3: CAISESGGRNIQYF

J: TRBJ1-1
size: medium-sized
V: TRBV29-1
CDR3: CSVETGNTEAFF

J: TRBJ1-4
size: -
V: TRBV14
CDR3: CASSHRHRGNEKLFF

J: TRBJ2-7
size: medium-sized
V: TRBV29-1
CDR3: CSVTTGTGYEQYF

J: TRBJ1-2
size: -
V: TRBV2
CDR3: CASSNYRGEANYGYTF

J: TRBJ2-4
size: medium-sized
V: TRBV28
CDR3: CASSLVGGPKNIQYF

J: TRBJ2-1
size: -
V: TRBV28
CDR3: CASRVAREGLVEQFF

J: TRBJ2-7
size: -
V: TRBV11-2
CDR3: CASSLNNYEQYF

J: TRBJ2-6
size: -
V: TRBV12-3/TRBV12-4
CDR3: CASSSHQSGANFLTF

J: TRBJ2-5
size: -
V: TRBV29-1
CDR3: CSVELASNQETQYF